Each of the 32 T cell receptor beta chains below was sequenced from the same sample in a study of blood T cell repertoires in COVID-19. The method was immunoSEQ multiplex PCR; TCRdb's version includes in-frame clones alone and lacks a portion of them. The data contain some 150,000 clones, over 80% of them singletons. The source material was PBMCs or T cells enriched from blood (not recorded which). The source is a woman between 50 and 59 years old who had been exposed to COVID-19.

This clone was seen only once. J is TRBJ1-5 and V is TRBV11-2, with a weak D call TRBD1 (6 bases). CDR3 length: 15 residues. V shed 5 bases and J shed 3 bases, with 14 bases lying between them. Germline CDR1 SGHAT, CDR2 FQNNGV. This chain's CDR3 is CASSPNRDINQPQHF. In DNA, the CDR3 is TGTGCCAGCAGCCCCAACCGGGACATCAATCAGCCCCAGCATTTT.

The chain recombines TRBV5-1 with TRBJ1-3, with 9 bases fitting TRBD1. Germline trimming cut 0 bases from V and 4 bases from J; bases unmatched to any gene: 2. CDR3 length: 15 residues. Germline values: CDR1 SGHRS, CDR2 YFSETQ. As DNA, the CDR3 is TGCGCCAGCAGCTTGGCCGGGACAGGGGGAAACACCATATATTTT. As protein: CASSLAGTGGNTIYF.

The rearrangement links TRBV18 to TRBJ1-5; D gene uncertain. The V gene lost 1 base and the J gene lost 6 bases, with 10 bases spanning the gap. The CDR3 runs 14 residues. Germline CDR1 KGHSH, CDR2 LQKENI. The CDR3 bases are TGTGCCAGCTCACCACGGGCAGCTGGTCAGCCCCAGCATTTT. This codes for CASSPRAAGQPQHF.

The chain carries TRBV6-5 and TRBJ1-2, with D possibly matching TRBD1 (5 bases). With 5 bases removed from V and 1 base from J, the gap between germline ends came to 14 bases. This CDR3 is 15 amino acids long. Per germline, CDR1 MNHEY and CDR2 SVGAGI. The CDR3 here is CASSPRQPFNYGYTF. The DNA for the CDR3 is TGTGCCAGCAGTCCTCGACAGCCATTTAACTATGGCTACACCTTC.

V gene TRBV29-1 combines with J gene TRBJ1-5, with TRBD1 matching 10 bases. CDR3 length: 17 residues. J lost 5 bases, V lost 4 bases, and 14 bases had no gene match. Looked up from germline, CDR1 is SQVTM and CDR2 is ANQGSEA. DNA of the CDR3: TGCAGCGTTGGGGCGGGACAGGGGCCAACTCGCGATCAGCCCCAGCATTTT. It is translated as CSVGAGQGPTRDQPQHF.

This rearrangement joins TRBV5-1 to TRBJ1-4; 7 bases fit TRBD1. This CDR3 spans 14 amino acids. Germline CDR1 SGHRS, CDR2 YFSETQ. V lost 4 bases and J lost 8; bases outside the gene matches: 8. CDR3 amino acids: CASSQGGLSEKLFF. The CDR3 DNA is TGCGCCAGCAGCCAGGGGGGACTGTCCGAAAAACTGTTTTTT.

The chain links TRBV12-3 or TRBV12-4 to TRBJ1-2; D is perhaps TRBD1 (6 bases). The CDR3 runs 11 residues. The V end was cut by 5 bases, the J end by 10 bases, with 11 bases between. Here the CDR3 reads CASSRRDIYTF. The CDR3 region has the DNA TGTGCCAGCAGTCGCAGGGACATCTACACCTTC.

This chain uses TRBV5-6 with TRBJ1-6; 9 nucleotides agree with TRBD1. Per the germline V gene, CDR1 is SGHDT and CDR2 is YYEEEE. J gave up 10 bases and V 5 bases, and 10 bases lay outside the gene matches. This CDR3 has 15 residues. The CDR3 DNA follows: TGTGCCAGCAGTCCCGGGACAGGGTTAGGGTCACCCCTCCACTTT. This gives the protein CASSPGTGLGSPLHF.

The chain is built from TRBV27 and TRBJ1-1; D is uncertain. Per germline, CDR1 MNHEY and CDR2 SMNVEV (reference sequence). The CDR3 length is 16 residues. Trimming took 5 bases from V and 9 from J, leaving 25 bases between them. The CDR3 nucleotides read TGTGCCAGCAGTGGACTGTCAATCGGAACTCGAACAAAAGCTTTCTTT. Translation gives CASSGLSIGTRTKAFF.

The V call is TRBV27, the J call TRBJ2-3; D unclear. Trimming took 3 bases from V and 3 from J, leaving 10 bases between them. Germline CDR1 and CDR2: MNHEY and SMNVEV (reference sequence). The CDR3 covers 14 residues. The CDR3 DNA follows: TGTGCCAGCAGTTTCATCGGTTTGACAGATACGCAGTATTTT. Its protein is CASSFIGLTDTQYF.

J is TRBJ1-3 and V is TRBV29-1; D is unresolved. This CDR3 has 13 amino acids. V was trimmed by 4 bases and J by 0 bases, leaving 7 bases between them. The germline gives CDR1 SQVTM, CDR2 ANQGSEA. CDR3 coding DNA: TGCAGCGTTGCTGGGAGCTCTGGAAACACCATATATTTT. It translates to CSVAGSSGNTIYF.

The genes are TRBV30 and TRBJ2-1, with 7 bases fitting TRBD2. CDR3 length: 15 residues. V shed 0 bases, J shed 7 bases, and the junction held 9 bases outside the gene matches. Germline CDR1 reads GTSNPN; CDR2 reads SVGIG (reference sequence). CDR3 DNA: TGTGCCTGGAGTGTACTGGCGGGAGTGTCAAATGAGCAGTTCTTC. Amino acids: CAWSVLAGVSNEQFF. The full variable domain, with the rest looked up from reference TRBV30 and TRBJ2-1, is SQTIHQWPATLVQPVGSPLSLECTVEGTSNPNLYWYRQAAGRGLQLLFYSVGIGQISSEVPQNLSASRPQDRQFILSSKKLLLSDSGFYLCAWSVLAGVSNEQFFGPGTRLTVL.

Many counts were recorded for this clone. The gene calls are TRBV9 and TRBJ2-1; TRBD2 is a possible D gene (5 bases). The V end was cut by 3 bases, the J end by 7 bases, with 17 bases between. The germline CDR1 and CDR2 sequences are SGDLS and YYNGEE. The CDR3 length is 15 residues. The CDR3 here is CASSAGTLGANEQFF. In DNA, the CDR3 is TGTGCCAGCAGCGCGGGAACTCTAGGAGCGAATGAGCAGTTCTTC.

The CDR3 loop is CASSWTGGSQPQHF. As DNA, the CDR3 is TGTGCCAGCAGTTGGACAGGGGGAAGTCAGCCCCAGCATTTT. V is TRBV27 and J is TRBJ1-5; TRBD1 matches 10 bases. The V gene's germline CDR1 is MNHEY and CDR2 SMNVEV (reference sequence). With V trimmed by 4 bases and J by 6 bases, 3 bases remained unmatched. CDR3 length: 14 amino acids.

V gene TRBV28 combines with J gene TRBJ1-2, with D perhaps matching TRBD1 (6 bases). This CDR3 contains 16 residues. Germline V lookup: CDR1 MDHEN, CDR2 SYDVKM. V was pared by 6 bases and J by 7 bases, with 24 bases between. For the CDR3, the DNA is TGTGCCAGCAGCCCAGTTCCGGGGGGCGCGTCTACTGGCTACACCTTC. Its protein product is CASSPVPGGASTGYTF.

This chain joins TRBV29-1 and TRBJ2-7; tentatively, D is TRBD1 (6 bases). Germline V gives CDR1 SQVTM, CDR2 ANQGSEA. V lost 4 bases, J lost 2 bases, and 15 bases lay in between. This CDR3 is built from 14 residues. The CDR3 DNA is TGCAGCGTTGTTTTTCCTAGGGGGACCTACGAGCAGTACTTC. Its protein is CSVVFPRGTYEQYF.

The V call is TRBV5-1, the J call TRBJ2-3, with D maybe TRBD2 (6 bases). The CDR3 spans 15 residues. Germline values: CDR1 SGHRS, CDR2 YFSETQ. V lost 2 bases, J lost 2 bases, and 12 bases lay in between. CDR3 DNA: TGCGCCAGCAGCTTCATCGGGGGATCCACAGATACGCAGTATTTT. Its translation: CASSFIGGSTDTQYF.

This clone came up once. The chain joins TRBV30 to TRBJ1-6; TRBD1 matches at 7 bases. CDR1 and CDR2 (germline): GTSNPN, SVGIG (reference sequence). Trimming cost V 2 bases and J 1 base; bases outside gene matches: 8. The CDR3 length is 17 residues. DNA for the CDR3: TGTGCCTGGAGTCCCAGGACAGGACGGTCCTATAATTCACCCCTCCACTTT. This gives the protein CAWSPRTGRSYNSPLHF.

The V gene is TRBV19, the J gene TRBJ1-5, with 7 bases fitting TRBD1. V dropped 6 bases and J dropped 2; count of bases not matched to a gene: 7. The CDR3 has 15 amino acids. Per the germline V gene, CDR1 is LNHDA and CDR2 is SQIVND (reference sequence). The CDR3: CASSPIGQGNQPQHF. Written as DNA, the CDR3 is TGTGCCAGTAGCCCCATCGGACAGGGCAATCAGCCCCAGCATTTT.

This clone was recorded at least ten times. The genes are TRBV6-4 and TRBJ2-1; TRBD2 aligns across 13 bases. The germline CDR1 and CDR2 sequences are MRHNA and SNTAGT. CDR3 length: 14 residues. V lost 2 bases to trimming and J lost 8 bases; unmatched junction nucleotides: 0. DNA of the CDR3: TGTGCCAGCAGTGACGGACTAGCGGGAGATGAGCAGTTCTTC. Protein product: CASSDGLAGDEQFF.

The chain combines TRBV6-6 with TRBJ1-5, with 9 nucleotides matching TRBD1. Germline V gives CDR1 MNHNY, CDR2 SVGAGI (reference sequence). This CDR3 spans 15 amino acids. The trim removed 2 bases at V and 5 bases at J, leaving 4 bases unmatched. The CDR3 DNA follows: TGTGCCAGCAGTTACGGGGACAGGGACCATCAGCCCCAGCATTTT. Translation: CASSYGDRDHQPQHF.

This clone was recorded only once. In DNA form, the CDR3 reads TGTGCCAGCAGCTTAGATGGAGGGACTGCAACTAATGAAAAACTGTTTTTT. Its translation is CASSLDGGTATNEKLFF. V gene TRBV7-9 combines with J gene TRBJ1-4; perhaps TRBD1 as D (5 bases). Trimming cost V 1 base and J 0 bases, with 12 bases left between them. The CDR3 has 17 amino acids. The germline gives CDR1 SEHNR, CDR2 FQNEAQ (reference sequence).

The rearrangement joins TRBV7-9 to TRBJ1-1, with D possibly being TRBD1 (6 bases). V lost 1 base and J 11 bases, leaving 11 bases between the germline ends. Germline V gives CDR1 SEHNR, CDR2 FQNEAQ (reference sequence). The CDR3 runs to 12 residues. This CDR3 is CASSLGYQGAFF. The CDR3 nucleotides are TGTGCCAGCAGCTTAGGGTATCAGGGGGCTTTCTTT.

The chain's CDR3 is CASSQDYGGGYTF. In DNA form, the CDR3 reads TGTGCCAGCAGCCAAGATTACGGGGGTGGCTACACCTTC. The V and J genes are TRBV3-1 (or the pseudogene TRBV3-2) and TRBJ1-2, with D tentatively TRBD1 (5 bases). Per germline, CDR1 LGHDT and CDR2 YNNKEL (reference sequence). CDR3 length: 13 residues. V lost 0 bases, J lost 7 bases, and 9 bases lay in between.

The chain recombines TRBV7-2 with TRBJ2-7; D not resolved. Germline V CDR1 and CDR2: SGHTA, FQGNSA. V lost 1 base, J lost 0 bases, and 10 bases lay in between. The CDR3 spans 15 residues. CDR3 protein: CASSLVSSPSYEQYF. CDR3 in DNA: TGTGCCAGCAGCTTAGTATCGTCTCCCTCCTACGAGCAGTACTTC.

The V call is TRBV6-5, the J call TRBJ1-6, with D unclear. The V end lost 6 bases, the J end lost 5 bases, and 8 bases lay between the germline ends. The CDR3 totals 13 residues. CDR1 is MNHEY and CDR2 is SVGAGI in the germline V gene. As DNA, the CDR3 is TGTGCCAGCAGGCGTCAGGATAATTCACCCCTCCACTTT. Translating it yields CASRRQDNSPLHF.

This rearrangement joins TRBV5-8 to TRBJ2-7, with D possibly matching TRBD2 (6 bases). The CDR3 is 15 residues long. The ends were cut back, 4 bases at V and 7 bases at J, with 21 bases in the middle. Per germline, CDR1 SGHTS and CDR2 YDEGEE. The CDR3 protein is CASSRDLSGTWEQYF. CDR3 nucleotide sequence: TGTGCCAGCAGCCGGGACTTATCGGGGACTTGGGAGCAGTACTTC.

Only one count was recorded for this clone. The genes are TRBV9 and TRBJ1-3; 9 nucleotides agree with TRBD1. The V gene's germline CDR1 is SGDLS and CDR2 YYNGEE. CDR3 length: 16 residues. The J segment lost 0 bases and the V segment lost 0 bases, leaving 1 base of the junction unmatched. CDR3 residues: CASSVVDRGSGNTIYF. CDR3 nucleotide sequence: TGTGCCAGCAGCGTAGTGGACAGGGGCTCTGGAAACACCATATATTTT.

This rearrangement joins TRBV4-2 to TRBJ1-2; D is possibly TRBD1 (5 bases). The ends were cut back, 0 bases at V and 3 bases at J, with 8 bases in the middle. Germline CDR1 reads LGHNA; CDR2 reads YNFKEQ. The CDR3 has 14 amino acids. This CDR3 reads CASSQDARDYGYTF. The CDR3 region has the DNA TGTGCCAGCAGCCAAGACGCCAGGGACTATGGCTACACCTTC.

J is TRBJ2-1 and V is TRBV6-2 or TRBV6-3; a weak D match, TRBD1 (5 bases). V dropped 5 bases and J dropped 8 bases, with 13 bases sitting between them. Germline V gene lookup returns CDR1 MNHEY and CDR2 SVGEGT. CDR3 length: 13 amino acids. The CDR3 nucleotides are TGTGCCAGCAGTAGACACCCAGGGCATGAGCAGTTCTTC. Translated: CASSRHPGHEQFF.

In its sample, this clone was seen once. This rearrangement joins TRBV7-2 to TRBJ2-3; 9 bases line up with TRBD2. The germline V gene encodes CDR1 SGHTA and CDR2 FQGNSA. The CDR3 is 18 residues long. V shed 3 bases, J shed 3 bases, and the junction held 13 bases outside the gene matches. CDR3 bases: TGTGCCAGCAGCTTGGTTTTCGCGGGAGGGCCCCCTACAGATACGCAGTATTTT. This codes for CASSLVFAGGPPTDTQYF.

V is TRBV5-1 and J is TRBJ2-1; TRBD1 agrees at 8 bases. The CDR3 runs 14 residues. CDR1 SGHRS and CDR2 YFSETQ come from the germline V gene. With V trimmed by 2 bases and J by 15 bases, 13 bases remained unmatched. CDR3 nucleotides: TGCGCCAGCAGCTTAACAGGGGGTAGCGATTCGACGTTCTTC. Its translation is CASSLTGGSDSTFF.